The T cell receptor beta chain described here comes from a study of cytomegalovirus exposure and HLA in healthy donors (dated by TCRdb to 2015 to 2018). Turning to the overall study: An earlier analysis of 587 of the donors reported 250 to 350 Gb of sequence data and 90 million to 120 million unique TCR beta sequences obtained from about 179 million T cells. Approximately 300 gigabases of sequencing data and roughly 90 million unique TCR sequences were included in an early release covering about 620 HLA-typed donors. Of the 300 to 500 genotyped donors, roughly 80% were placed in the genetic ancestry cluster associated with self-reported Caucasian donors. The aim of the study was to test whether cataloging public T cell receptors could identify signatures of past pathogen exposure. The study used immunosequencing to profile the T cell repertoires of 600 to 850 subjects and linked those repertoires to cytomegalovirus serostatus. Besides the first cohort of around 670 subjects, a separate validation cohort made up of 120 different subjects was used. To predict cytomegalovirus infection status, the study combined high-throughput TCR immunosequencing, statistical association of individual TCRs with disease status, and machine learning. To study patterns of TCR occurrence, a later analysis re-analyzed previously published TCR beta repertoires from under 750 donors and added high-resolution HLA genotyping. In the later analysis, no new phenotypic data were used to find candidate immune exposures; instead, reliance was placed on TCR beta sequences and their occurrence across donors. An earlier analysis of more than 450 of the donors used high-throughput TCR beta sequencing to judge whether each TCR beta V gene segment behaved as functional or pseudogenic. Donor age, sex, ethnicity and CMV serostatus were collected together with the repertoire data. In a later genetic analysis, genome-wide SNP genotypes for about 65% of the roughly 670 donors were used, and that subset was treated as a discovery cohort. Every discovery cohort repertoire had been produced on one sequencing platform. Class I and class II HLA loci were covered by the typing at four-digit resolution. The number of typed donors differed by locus: roughly 629-640 for A, B, C, DRB1 and DQB1; 500 to 550 for DQA1; around 610 for DPA1; and some 450 for DPB1. Because of strong linkage in the cohort, four to six DR-DQ haplotypes were treated as single units for association and clustering. Across some 400 genotyped donors of the cohort, an average of approximately 240,000 unique TCR beta nucleotide sequences per donor were sequenced, and approximately 17% of those sequences were non-productive. Beyond this particular receptor, the publication reports: At a false discovery rate of 0.05, a later analysis linked 15,000 to 20,000 TCR beta sequences to specific HLA alleles. Most TCR sequences were observed very rarely across donors, whereas some public TCRs were present in many individuals. In an earlier analysis of some 550 of the donors, most TCR beta V segments were observed in productive rearrangements about 90% or about 30% of the time, broadly matching IMGT annotations. A later genetic analysis associated a missense DCLRE1C variant with V-gene and J-gene trimming of TCR beta chains, and an independent cohort replicated the association. HLA typing was unavailable for some donors at each locus, so association tests used only the typed subset. According to a later genetic analysis, donors in an Asian-associated ancestry cluster had fewer N-insertions in productive TCRs than the approximately 700-donor mean. Roughly uniform sequencing depth across donors was assumed in presence/absence analyses, although this assumption may not hold. The authors suggested that the approach could potentially be extended to other disease states and immunological phenotypes. The study listed 150 to 200 TCR beta chains as associated with cytomegalovirus. A group of highly shared sequence variants was considered likely to be a technical artifact of the sequencing pipeline. The classifier was reported to diagnose cytomegalovirus status with high specificity and sensitivity in both the original cohort and the validation cohort. Only TCR beta chains were sequenced in this cohort, and the absence of alpha or paired-chain data limited detectable features. Because counts were too low, roughly 17 rarely observed V segments, including chromosome 9 orphons, were left out of the earlier analysis of a few hundred of the donors. Three of the identified cytomegalovirus-associated TCR beta chains were confirmed in vitro to be specific for cytomegalovirus antigens. CMV serostatus was the only immune exposure information available for the cohort. In a later analysis, the rate of TCR association differed among HLA loci, with DRB1 alleles having the most associated TCRs and HLA-C alleles having the fewest. A further reported finding was that TCR beta sequences accurately predicted the HLA-A and HLA-B alleles for most subjects in the first cohort. Assigning TCR associations to individual alleles was difficult when HLA alleles, especially DR and DQ, strongly co-occurred. Some IMGT-functional V segments, including TRBV6-2 and TRBV6-3, could not be told apart with the 87-base-pair reads, so those segments were excluded. Compared with equally common non-associated chains, HLA-associated TCR beta chains in a later analysis were more clonally expanded and had lower generation probabilities. In a later analysis, most CMV-associated TCR beta chains were found to appear HLA-restricted, with HLA associations seemingly driven largely by CMV exposure. According to a later analysis, parvovirus B19, influenza, CMV and Epstein-Barr virus appeared linked to several top co-occurrence clusters. Correlated functional status among segregating V segments might be attributable to linkage disequilibrium, but an unknown experimental factor could not be ruled out.

In total, over 600 healthy bone marrow donors made up the cohort. Cohort members were all nominally healthy when sampled, although unrecorded immune exposures were likely present. The donor tested CMV seropositive, placing the donor among the 289 seropositive members of the cohort. A peripheral blood sample was provided by each donor, and peripheral blood mononuclear cells were used for TCR beta sequencing. Genomic DNA extraction from the blood cell samples was performed with the Qiagen DNeasy Blood Extraction Kit. Libraries were built with the immunoSEQ multiplex PCR assay. For the multiplex PCR, a mixture combining 60 forward primers for TCR Vbeta segments and 13 reverse primers for TCR Jbeta segments was used. The CDR3 region of rearranged TCR beta genes was amplified from genomic DNA by a multiplex PCR assay. Amplified TCR beta libraries were sequenced as 87-base-pair reads on the Illumina HiSeq System. The authors processed their data as follows. Across the 600 to 700 repertoires, a later analysis counted approximately 83 million unique TCR beta chains, 9.5 million to 13 million of which were shared by at least two donors. Raw reads were error-corrected and collapsed into unique sequences by a nearest-neighbor algorithm in which closely related sequences were merged to remove PCR and sequencing errors. CDR3 sequences were aligned to IMGT reference sequences to assign V, D and J gene segments. For a sequence to be retained, at least a six-nucleotide match to both a V gene segment and a J gene segment was required. A rearrangement counted as productive if the CDR3 had no stop codons and remained in frame with V and J, and every other rearrangement counted as non-productive. Following IMGT convention, CDR3 was defined as the stretch from the second conserved V-encoded cysteine up to the conserved J-encoded phenylalanine. The earlier analysis of 587 of the donors excluded sequences that lacked an unambiguous match to a single V gene segment. An earlier analysis of some 610 of the donors called V segments functional above 56.7% productive rearrangements and segregating when the between-donor standard deviation exceeded 5%. A statistical classification framework was built to diagnose cytomegalovirus status from the catalog of TCR beta chain sequences. In a later analysis, TCR nucleotide sequences were compared against IMGT/GENE-DB human TR gene sequences so that V and J genes could be assigned. Using the TCRdist pipeline, a later analysis assigned CDR3 sequences along with most-parsimonious VDJ recombination scenarios. In a later analysis, every TCR beta chain was defined by the combination of its CDR3 amino acid sequence and its V-gene family, and reads without a unique V-gene family were dropped. A later analysis removed roughly 590 highly shared, low-generation-probability nucleotide sequences to deal with suspected cross-contamination and a sequencing artifact. In a later analysis, a clonal expansion index for each public chain was calculated from normalized within-repertoire ranks of inferred template counts. In a later analysis, generation probabilities were computed with a VDJ recombination model fitted to out-of-frame rearrangements, and the resulting probabilities were checked against IGoR. A later analysis scored TCR-TCR, TCR-HLA and TCR-CMV co-occurrence with hypergeometric tests, applying a repertoire-size bias correction to TCR pairs. False discovery rates were estimated in a later analysis by permuting HLA or CMV assignments 20 times. A later analysis grouped co-occurring TCRs with DBSCAN, adding TCRdist sequence similarity when clustering within HLA-allele-positive subsets. Repertoires with fewer than 30,000 or more than 120,000 public chains, plus five repertoires with anomalous nucleotide sharing, were excluded from co-occurrence clustering. TCRdb obtained this table from immuneACCESS and retained in-frame rearrangements with V and J assigned. These tables miss some clones; where compared with another copy, unresolved V genes account for less than half of the shortfall, and the remainder is unexplained. V and J calls and clone size are copied from that table; D and trimming were computed from the DNA. The sample table records 140,000 or so clones; around 67% of these occur just once. Of the sample, approximately 4.3% is held by the ten largest clones.

This clone was seen once. The target of this receptor is not known. There are no base qualities to consult, and no much larger clone falls within one base. V and J are trimmed by 6 bases and 4 bases, and the gene matches miss 3 bases of the junction. Based on the germline V gene, the CDR1 and CDR2 sequences are MDHEN and SYDVKM. The CDR3 has 13 amino acids, counting the end cysteine and phenylalanine. Kept here is only the CDR3 DNA, which spans 39 bases and is read in frame from base 1. This chain joins TRBV28 to TRBJ2-3; 8 central nucleotides agree with TRBD2. This sequence originates from a man younger than 35 in good health and CMV-seropositive. Sequencing was carried out using PBMCs. The nucleotide sequence is TGTGCCAGCAGAGGACTAGCATCAGATACGCAGTATTTT. It translates to CASRGLASDTQYF.